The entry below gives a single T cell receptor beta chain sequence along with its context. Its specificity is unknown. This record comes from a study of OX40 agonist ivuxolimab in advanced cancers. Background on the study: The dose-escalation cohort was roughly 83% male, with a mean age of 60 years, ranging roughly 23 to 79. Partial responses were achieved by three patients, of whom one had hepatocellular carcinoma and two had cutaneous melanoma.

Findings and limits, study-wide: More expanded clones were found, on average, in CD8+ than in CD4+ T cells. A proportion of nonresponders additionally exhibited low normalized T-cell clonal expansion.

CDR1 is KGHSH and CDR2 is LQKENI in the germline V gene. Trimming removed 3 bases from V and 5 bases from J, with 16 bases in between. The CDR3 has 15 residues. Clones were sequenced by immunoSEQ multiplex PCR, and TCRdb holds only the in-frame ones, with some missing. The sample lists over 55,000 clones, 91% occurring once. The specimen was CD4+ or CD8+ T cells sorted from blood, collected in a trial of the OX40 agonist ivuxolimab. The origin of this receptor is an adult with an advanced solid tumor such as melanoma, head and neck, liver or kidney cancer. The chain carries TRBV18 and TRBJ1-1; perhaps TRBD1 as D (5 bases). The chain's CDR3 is CASSPPDKRLTEAFF. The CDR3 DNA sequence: TGTGCCAGCTCACCCCCGGACAAGCGGTTAACTGAAGCTTTCTTT.